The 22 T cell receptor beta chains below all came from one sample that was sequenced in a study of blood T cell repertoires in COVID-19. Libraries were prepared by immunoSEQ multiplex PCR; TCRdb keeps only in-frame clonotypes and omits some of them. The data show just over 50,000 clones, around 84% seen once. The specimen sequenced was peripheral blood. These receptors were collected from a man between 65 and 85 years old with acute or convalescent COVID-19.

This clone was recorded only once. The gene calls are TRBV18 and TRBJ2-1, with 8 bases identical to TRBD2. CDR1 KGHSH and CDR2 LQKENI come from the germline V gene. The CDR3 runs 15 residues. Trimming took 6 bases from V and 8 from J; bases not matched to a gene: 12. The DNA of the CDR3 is TGTGCCAGCTCCCTGACTGGCGGGAGGAGCGATGAGCAGTTCTTC. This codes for CASSLTGGRSDEQFF.

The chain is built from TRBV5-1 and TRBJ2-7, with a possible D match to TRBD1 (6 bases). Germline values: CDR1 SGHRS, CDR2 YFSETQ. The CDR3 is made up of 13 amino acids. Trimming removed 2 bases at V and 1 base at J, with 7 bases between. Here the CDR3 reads CASSLQGSYEQYF. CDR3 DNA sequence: TGCGCCAGCAGCTTACAGGGTTCCTACGAGCAGTACTTC.

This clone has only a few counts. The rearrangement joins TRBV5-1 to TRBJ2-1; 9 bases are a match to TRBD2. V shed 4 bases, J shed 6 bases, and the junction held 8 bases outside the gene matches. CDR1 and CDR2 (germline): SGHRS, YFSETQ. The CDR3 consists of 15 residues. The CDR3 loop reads CASSQTSGGTNEQFF. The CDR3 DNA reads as TGCGCCAGCAGCCAGACTAGCGGAGGCACCAATGAGCAGTTCTTC. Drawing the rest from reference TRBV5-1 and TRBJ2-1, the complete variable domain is KAGVTQTPRYLIKTRGQQVTLSCSPISGHRSVSWYQQTPGQGLQFLFEYFSETQRNKGNFPGRFSGRQFSNSRSEMNVSTLELGDSALYLCASSQTSGGTNEQFFGPGTRLTVL.

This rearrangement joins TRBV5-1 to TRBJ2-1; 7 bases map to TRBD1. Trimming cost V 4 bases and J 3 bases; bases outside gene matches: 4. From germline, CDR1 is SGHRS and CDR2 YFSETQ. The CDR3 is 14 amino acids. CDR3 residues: CASSPWDSYNEQFF. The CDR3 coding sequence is TGCGCCAGCAGCCCCTGGGACAGCTACAATGAGCAGTTCTTC.

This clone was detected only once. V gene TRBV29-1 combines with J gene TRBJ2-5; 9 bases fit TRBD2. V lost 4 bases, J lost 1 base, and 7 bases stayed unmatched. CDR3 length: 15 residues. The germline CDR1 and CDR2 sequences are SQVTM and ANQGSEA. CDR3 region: CSVVLAGKSQETQYF. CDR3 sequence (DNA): TGCAGCGTTGTTCTAGCGGGGAAAAGCCAAGAGACCCAGTACTTC.

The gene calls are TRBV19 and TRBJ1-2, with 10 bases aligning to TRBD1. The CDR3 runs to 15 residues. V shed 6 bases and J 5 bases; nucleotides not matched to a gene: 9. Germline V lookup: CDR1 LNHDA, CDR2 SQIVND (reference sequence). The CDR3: CASRTSGTGVYGYTF. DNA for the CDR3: TGTGCCAGTAGAACTTCCGGGACAGGGGTTTATGGCTACACCTTC.

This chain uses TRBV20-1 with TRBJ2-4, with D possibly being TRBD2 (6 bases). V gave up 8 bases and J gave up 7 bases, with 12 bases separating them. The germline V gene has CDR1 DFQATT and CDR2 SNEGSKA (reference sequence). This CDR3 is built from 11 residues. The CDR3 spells CSPAEGNIQYF. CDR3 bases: TGCAGTCCGGCGGAGGGTAACATTCAGTACTTC.

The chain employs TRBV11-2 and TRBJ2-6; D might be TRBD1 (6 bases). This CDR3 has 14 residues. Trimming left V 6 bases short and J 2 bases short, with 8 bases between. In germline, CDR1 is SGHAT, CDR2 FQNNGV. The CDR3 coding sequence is TGTGCCAGCAGATGGACAGCTGGGGCCAACGTCCTGACTTTC. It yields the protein CASRWTAGANVLTF.

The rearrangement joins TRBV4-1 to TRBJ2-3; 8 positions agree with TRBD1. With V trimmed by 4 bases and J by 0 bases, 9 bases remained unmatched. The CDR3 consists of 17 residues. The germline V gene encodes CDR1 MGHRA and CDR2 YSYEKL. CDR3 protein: CASSPRDRRTSTDTQYF. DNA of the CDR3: TGCGCCAGCAGCCCGCGGGACAGGAGAACTAGCACAGATACGCAGTATTTT.

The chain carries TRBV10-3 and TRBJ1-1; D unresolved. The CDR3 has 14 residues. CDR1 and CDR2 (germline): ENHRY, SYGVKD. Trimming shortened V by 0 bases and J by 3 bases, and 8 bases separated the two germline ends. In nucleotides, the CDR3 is TGTGCCATCAGTGAGTCGGCAGGCGACACTGAAGCTTTCTTT. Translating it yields CAISESAGDTEAFF.

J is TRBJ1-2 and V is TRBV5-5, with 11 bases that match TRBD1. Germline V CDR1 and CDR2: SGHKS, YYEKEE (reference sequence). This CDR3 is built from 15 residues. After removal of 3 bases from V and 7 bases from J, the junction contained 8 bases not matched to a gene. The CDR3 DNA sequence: TGTGCCAGCAGCTCAAGGACAGGGGGCGCTTTTGGCTACACCTTC. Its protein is CASSSRTGGAFGYTF.

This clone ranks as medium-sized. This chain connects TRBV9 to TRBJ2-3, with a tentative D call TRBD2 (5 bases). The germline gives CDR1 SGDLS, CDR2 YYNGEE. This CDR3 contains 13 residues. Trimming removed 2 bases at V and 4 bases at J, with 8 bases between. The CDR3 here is CASSVLAPDTQYF. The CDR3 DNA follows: TGTGCCAGCAGCGTGCTAGCCCCAGATACGCAGTATTTT. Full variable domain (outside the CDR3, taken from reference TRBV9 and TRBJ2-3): DSGVTQTPKHLITATGQRVTLRCSPRSGDLSVYWYQQSLDQGLQFLIQYYNGEERAKGNILERFSAQQFPDLHSELNLSSLELGDSALYFCASSVLAPDTQYFGPGTRLTVL.

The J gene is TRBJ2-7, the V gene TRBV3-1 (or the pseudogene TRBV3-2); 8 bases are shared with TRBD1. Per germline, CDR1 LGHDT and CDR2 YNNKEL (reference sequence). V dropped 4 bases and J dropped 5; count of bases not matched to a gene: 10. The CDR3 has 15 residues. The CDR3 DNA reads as TGTGCCAGCAGCCGTAGGACAGGGATTTACAACGAGCAGTACTTC. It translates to CASSRRTGIYNEQYF.

The CDR3 sequence is CASSRGGQGFYEQYF. For the CDR3, the DNA is TGTGCCAGTAGTCGAGGGGGACAGGGGTTCTACGAGCAGTACTTC. This chain connects TRBV19 to TRBJ2-7, with TRBD1 identical over 10 bases. Germline CDR1 and CDR2: LNHDA and SQIVND (reference sequence). Germline trimming cut 5 bases from V and 3 bases from J; bases unmatched to any gene: 7. The length of the CDR3 is 15 residues.

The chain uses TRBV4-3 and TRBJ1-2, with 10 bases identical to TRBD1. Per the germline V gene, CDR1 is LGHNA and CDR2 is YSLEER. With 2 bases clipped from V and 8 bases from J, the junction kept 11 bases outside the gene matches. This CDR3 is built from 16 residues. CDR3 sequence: CASSQRYRDRGRGYTF. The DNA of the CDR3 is TGCGCCAGCAGCCAAAGATACCGGGACAGGGGAAGGGGCTACACCTTC.

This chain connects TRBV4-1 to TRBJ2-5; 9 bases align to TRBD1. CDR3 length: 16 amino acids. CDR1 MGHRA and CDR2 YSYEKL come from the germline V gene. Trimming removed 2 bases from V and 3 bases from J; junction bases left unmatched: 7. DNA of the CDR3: TGCGCCAGCAGCCAACCAACGGACAGGGGCAAAGAGACCCAGTACTTC. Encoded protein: CASSQPTDRGKETQYF.

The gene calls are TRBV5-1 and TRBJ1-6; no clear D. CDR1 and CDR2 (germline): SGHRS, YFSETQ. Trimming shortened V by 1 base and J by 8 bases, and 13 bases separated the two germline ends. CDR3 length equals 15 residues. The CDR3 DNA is TGCGCCAGCAGCTTGTCGCCGGGAGACTATTCACCCCTCCACTTT. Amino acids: CASSLSPGDYSPLHF.

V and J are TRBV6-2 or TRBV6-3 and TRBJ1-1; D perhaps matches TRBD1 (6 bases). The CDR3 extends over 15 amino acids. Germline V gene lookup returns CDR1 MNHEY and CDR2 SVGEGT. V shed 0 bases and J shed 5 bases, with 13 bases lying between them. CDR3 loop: CASSYSQGWETEAFF. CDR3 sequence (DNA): TGTGCCAGCAGTTACTCTCAGGGGTGGGAAACTGAAGCTTTCTTT.

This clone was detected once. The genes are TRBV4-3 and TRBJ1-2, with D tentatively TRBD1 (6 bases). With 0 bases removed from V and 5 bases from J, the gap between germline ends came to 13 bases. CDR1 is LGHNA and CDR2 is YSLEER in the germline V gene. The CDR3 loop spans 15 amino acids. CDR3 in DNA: TGCGCCAGCAGCCAAGATTGGGGGGGCGCGTATGGCTACACCTTC. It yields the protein CASSQDWGGAYGYTF.

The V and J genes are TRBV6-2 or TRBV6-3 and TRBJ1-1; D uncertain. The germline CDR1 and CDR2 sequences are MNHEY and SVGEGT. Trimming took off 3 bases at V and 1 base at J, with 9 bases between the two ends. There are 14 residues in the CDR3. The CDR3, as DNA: TGTGCCAGCAGTTATAGCGTCGAGAACACTGAAGCTTTCTTT. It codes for CASSYSVENTEAFF.

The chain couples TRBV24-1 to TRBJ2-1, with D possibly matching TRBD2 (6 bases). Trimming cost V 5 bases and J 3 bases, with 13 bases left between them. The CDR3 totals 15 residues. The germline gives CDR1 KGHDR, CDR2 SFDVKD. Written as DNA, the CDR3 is TGTGCCACCAGTGTTCCCGGGACTTTCTACAATGAGCAGTTCTTC. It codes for CATSVPGTFYNEQFF.

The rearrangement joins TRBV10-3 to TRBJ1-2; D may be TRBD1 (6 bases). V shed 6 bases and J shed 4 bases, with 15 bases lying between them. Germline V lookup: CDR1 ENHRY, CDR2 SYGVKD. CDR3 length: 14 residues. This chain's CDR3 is CAIRKTGDAYGYTF. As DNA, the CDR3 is TGTGCCATCAGGAAGACAGGCGACGCCTATGGCTACACCTTC.